This T cell receptor beta chain was profiled in a study of cytomegalovirus exposure and HLA in healthy donors. Points from the study as a whole: With high specificity and sensitivity, the classifier reportedly diagnosed cytomegalovirus status. The study designated 160 or so TCR beta chains cytomegalovirus-associated. Presence/absence analyses took donor sequencing depth as roughly uniform. Analysis was carried out at a later point, and it linked a missense DCLRE1C variant to TCR beta V- and J-gene trimming.

V was shortened by 1 base and J by 2 bases, with 7 bases between the two germline ends. In germline, CDR1 is MNHNS, CDR2 SASEGT. This CDR3 region has 14 residues. Of note for this clone: Its antigen is not known.

PCR was performed using 60 Vbeta and 13 Jbeta primers. Generated by immunoSEQ multiplex PCR, the TCRdb table keeps only in-frame clones and is missing some. The table includes 85,000 to 95,000 clones, about 7.6% detected once. Sample: PBMCs. The chain joins TRBV6-1 to TRBJ2-3, with D perhaps TRBD2 (6 bases). This TCR was sampled from a man in his fifties or sixties in good health and CMV-seronegative. The CDR3 DNA reads as TGTGCCAGCAGTGAAGGGCGGGACACAGATACGCAGTATTTT. Amino acid sequence: CASSEGRDTDTQYF.